This TCR beta chain emerged from a study of blood T cell repertoires in COVID-19. Study at large: Samples came from the United States, Italy and Spain, spanning acute and convalescent COVID-19. The analysed material was cDNA or gDNA that came from T cells, B-cell-depleted T cells, or PBMCs.

Original processing methods: From reference gene primer amplification, estimates of nucleated cell counts were derived. The table came from immunoSEQ multiplex PCR; TCRdb's copy has only in-frame clones and leaves some out. The D gene and trimming were derived from the DNA, and the V and J assignments and clone size from that table. Seen here are about 190,000 clones, 78% observed once, and the top ten hold 2.5% to 3.5%. Sequenced input: peripheral blood. This clonotype was obtained from an elderly woman with active or convalescent COVID-19.

The CDR3 region is CASSESRGFTEAFF. The CDR3 DNA reads TGTGCCAGCAGTGAAAGCAGGGGATTCACTGAAGCTTTCTTT. This chain joins TRBV2 and TRBJ1-1; perhaps TRBD1 as D (6 bases). This CDR3 contains 14 residues. Germline lookup yields CDR1 SNHLY and CDR2 FYNNEI. V lost 2 bases to trimming and J lost 4 bases, with 11 bases between them.